This is a list of T cell receptor beta chains from one sample in a study of T cells after yellow fever vaccination. From the 5' RACE reads, TCRdb called clonotypes with MiXCR, one entry per CDR3 protein. This sample has roughly 520,000 distinct CDR3 sequences, with 21% found just once. This specimen was PBMCs, taken less than 25 days after the first yellow fever vaccination. These receptor sequences come from a man aged 18-30 years who received the YFV17D yellow fever vaccine. Both conserved end residues are part of each CDR3. The D gene is left open where the match is weak. Not every row has a clone size; where given, it reads once, few, many or a size class.

clone_size	j_call	d_call	v_call	cdr3_aa	cdr3_nt
many	TRBJ2-6	-	TRBV12-3/TRBV12-4	CASSGSSGANVLTF	TGTGCCAGCAGCGGAAGCTCTGGGGCCAACGTCCTGACTTTC
-	TRBJ2-1	-	TRBV18	CASSRADSREQFF	TGTGCCAGCTCACGGGCGGACTCAAGGGAGCAGTTCTTC
-	TRBJ2-3	TRBD2	TRBV13	CASSYWTSGGSRDTQYF	TGTGCCAGCAGCTATTGGACTAGCGGGGGCTCACGAGATACGCAGTATTTT
-	TRBJ2-5	-	TRBV9	CASSQRDDRLQETQYF	TGTGCCAGCAGCCAAAGAGATGACAGACTCCAAGAGACCCAGTACTTC
-	TRBJ2-2	-	TRBV20-1	CSARQGPGELFF	TGCAGTGCTAGACAGGGACCCGGGGAGCTGTTTTTT
-	TRBJ2-5	TRBD1	TRBV20-1	CSATGTPLETQYF	TGCAGTGCGACAGGGACCCCCTTAGAGACCCAGTACTTC
-	TRBJ2-5	TRBD2	TRBV28	CASMVGGVHQETQYF	TGTGCCAGCATGGTGGGGGGGGTGCATCAAGAGACCCAGTACTTC
-	TRBJ2-1	-	TRBV5-1	CASSEMEQGSYNEQFF	TGCGCCAGCAGCGAAATGGAACAGGGCTCCTACAATGAGCAGTTCTTC
-	TRBJ2-3	TRBD2	TRBV7-3	CASSPTGGQTDTQYF	TGTGCCAGCAGCCCGACGGGGGGGCAGACAGATACGCAGTATTTT
many	TRBJ1-2	-	TRBV7-2	CASSLAQDGGYTF	TGTGCCAGCAGCTTAGCCCAGGACGGAGGCTACACCTTC
many	TRBJ1-1	TRBD1	TRBV15	CATSRSGGTEAFF	TGTGCCACCAGCAGGTCAGGGGGCACTGAAGCTTTCTTT
-	TRBJ2-2	TRBD1	TRBV18	CASSPRDRSNTGELFF	TGTGCCAGCTCACCACGGGACAGATCGAACACCGGGGAGCTGTTTTTT
few	TRBJ2-7	TRBD1	TRBV5-1	CASSLWDRGTYEQYF	TGCGCCAGCAGCCTATGGGACAGGGGAACCTACGAGCAGTACTTC
few	TRBJ2-5	TRBD1	TRBV5-1	CASSQTGVEETQYF	TGCGCCAGCAGCCAAACAGGGGTCGAAGAGACCCAGTACTTC
-	TRBJ2-4	-	TRBV6-5	CASSFDAQVNIQYF	TGTGCCAGCAGTTTCGACGCGCAGGTCAACATTCAGTACTTC
many	TRBJ2-3	TRBD1	TRBV20-1	CSATGGTDTQYF	TGCAGTGCGACAGGGGGCACAGATACGCAGTATTTT
few	TRBJ1-1	-	TRBV6-8	CASSYPTRGDTEAFF	TGTGCCAGCAGTTACCCCACCCGGGGAGACACTGAAGCTTTCTTT
few	TRBJ2-5	TRBD1	TRBV20-1	CSARDPGGFGETQYF	TGCAGTGCTAGAGATCCAGGGGGCTTTGGAGAGACCCAGTACTTC
few	TRBJ2-2	-	TRBV14	CASSRLVRPGELFF	TGTGCCAGCAGCCGACTCGTACGCCCCGGGGAGCTGTTTTTT
-	TRBJ2-3	TRBD2	TRBV5-4	CASSLAATSGGRTDTQYF	TGTGCCAGCAGCTTGGCGGCGACTAGCGGGGGCCGCACAGATACGCAGTATTTT
-	TRBJ1-3	TRBD1	TRBV20-1	CSGQGAGGNTIYF	TGCAGTGGACAGGGGGCTGGAGGAAACACCATATATTTT
-	TRBJ2-1	-	TRBV6-1	CASTQPTDSPNEQFF	TGTGCCAGCACCCAACCAACGGACAGCCCCAATGAGCAGTTCTTC